A single sample gave rise to the 25 T cell receptor beta chains below, sequenced in a study of cytomegalovirus exposure and HLA in healthy donors. TCRdb's copy holds only in-frame clones and misses some; the assay was immunoSEQ multiplex PCR. This repertoire shows 140,000 to 150,000 clones, approximately 94% found once; its top ten account for approximately 2%. Sequencing was done on a sample of PBMCs. Receptors originate from a young man in good health and CMV-seropositive.

The DNA for the CDR3 is TGTGCCAGCAGCGTAGGGGGGGGGACAGGGGCCTACGAGCAGTACTTC. Protein product: CASSVGGGTGAYEQYF. This rearrangement joins TRBV7-6 to TRBJ2-7, with TRBD1 identical over 10 bases. V gave up 5 bases and J gave up 2 bases; unmatched junction bases: 9. CDR3 length: 16 amino acids. CDR1 is SGHVS and CDR2 is FNYEAQ in the germline V gene.

This clone has a single count. The chain joins TRBV5-1 to TRBJ2-1; perhaps TRBD2 as D (5 bases). V was pared by 1 base and J by 2 bases, with 10 bases between. Germline values: CDR1 SGHRS, CDR2 YFSETQ. The CDR3 is 15 amino acids. In nucleotides, the CDR3 is TGCGCCAGCAGCTTGATGGCGGGCCCCTACAATGAGCAGTTCTTC. Translation: CASSLMAGPYNEQFF.

This clone came up a few times. V gene TRBV5-4 combines with J gene TRBJ2-3; 7 bases line up with TRBD1. The J segment lost 2 bases and the V segment lost 0 bases, leaving 6 bases of the junction unmatched. Germline V gene lookup returns CDR1 SGHNT and CDR2 YYREEE (reference sequence). The CDR3 is 16 residues long. Here the CDR3 DNA reads TGTGCCAGCAGCTTGGCCCCGGGACAGCACACAGATACGCAGTATTTT. Amino acid sequence: CASSLAPGQHTDTQYF.

The count of this clone is one. The chain has TRBV6-5 and TRBJ2-7, with 12 bases lining up with TRBD2. V lost 6 bases to trimming and J lost 7 bases; unmatched junction nucleotides: 7. CDR1 and CDR2 from the germline V gene are MNHEY and SVGAGI. The CDR3 contains 14 residues. CDR3 sequence (DNA): TGTGCCAGCAGGTCTAGCGGGAGGGCCTTGGAGCAGTACTTC. The encoded protein is CASRSSGRALEQYF.

This chain links TRBV7-9 with TRBJ2-1; 9 bases line up with TRBD1. CDR3 length: 15 amino acids. Germline lookup yields CDR1 SEHNR and CDR2 FQNEAQ (reference sequence). J lost 7 bases, V lost 5 bases, and 9 bases had no gene match. CDR3 region: CASSPRDRVENEQFF. The CDR3 nucleotides are TGTGCCAGCAGCCCCCGGGACAGGGTCGAAAATGAGCAGTTCTTC. The whole variable domain, remainder taken from reference TRBV7-9 and TRBJ2-1, is DTGVSQNPRHKITKRGQNVTFRCDPISEHNRLYWYRQTLGQGPEFLTYFQNEAQLEKSRLLSDRFSAERPKGSFSTLEIQRTEQGDSAMYLCASSPRDRVENEQFFGPGTRLTVL.

The V gene is TRBV5-1, the J gene TRBJ2-5; D is unclear. The length of the CDR3 is 11 residues. Germline V gives CDR1 SGHRS, CDR2 YFSETQ. The germline V and J ends were trimmed by 4 bases and 5 bases, with 6 bases remaining between them. Written as DNA, the CDR3 is TGCGCCAGCAGCAAGGAGGAGACCCAGTACTTC. Its translation is CASSKEETQYF.

The rearrangement links TRBV5-1 to TRBJ2-2; 9 bases align to TRBD2. J gave up 4 bases and V 0 bases, and 4 bases lay outside the gene matches. The CDR3 is 16 amino acids. Per germline, CDR1 SGHRS and CDR2 YFSETQ. The CDR3: CASSLALAGSTGELFF. DNA of the CDR3: TGCGCCAGCAGCTTGGCCCTAGCGGGAAGCACCGGGGAGCTGTTTTTT. Variable domain in full (rest from reference TRBV5-1 and TRBJ2-2): KAGVTQTPRYLIKTRGQQVTLSCSPISGHRSVSWYQQTPGQGLQFLFEYFSETQRNKGNFPGRFSGRQFSNSRSEMNVSTLELGDSALYLCASSLALAGSTGELFFGEGSRLTVL.

The count of this clone is one. Written as DNA, the CDR3 is TGTGCCAGCAGGATTGGACAGGCGAACACCGGGGAGCTGTTTTTT. Residues: CASRIGQANTGELFF. The chain uses TRBV2 and TRBJ2-2; 7 bases match TRBD1. Unmatched junction bases numbered 4, after V lost 6 bases and J lost 0 bases. Germline V lookup: CDR1 SNHLY, CDR2 FYNNEI. This CDR3 is 15 amino acids long. The variable domain in full, with the rest retrieved from reference TRBV2 and TRBJ2-2, is EPEVTQTPSHQVTQMGQEVILRCVPISNHLYFYWYRQILGQKVEFLVSFYNNEISEKSEIFDDQFSVERPDGSNFTLKIRSTKLEDSAMYFCASRIGQANTGELFFGEGSRLTVL.

CDR3 bases: TGTGCCAGCAGTGAAACGGGGAGCACCGGGGAGCTGTTTTTT. Translated, it gives CASSETGSTGELFF. The chain couples TRBV25-1 to TRBJ2-2; D may be TRBD2 (5 bases). CDR1 MGHDK and CDR2 SYGVNS come from the germline V gene. The CDR3 is 14 residues long. Trimming removed 2 bases from V and 4 bases from J, with 8 bases in between.

The chain joins TRBV28 to TRBJ2-7, with 9 bases identical to TRBD1. There are 16 residues in the CDR3. Germline V gene sequence: CDR1 MDHEN, CDR2 SYDVKM. Trimming removed 5 bases from V and 0 bases from J; junction bases left unmatched: 8. In nucleotides, the CDR3 is TGTGCCAGCAGTCGCGTGGGGACAGGGAGCTCCTACGAGCAGTACTTC. It yields the protein CASSRVGTGSSYEQYF.

Here the CDR3 reads CASSPPSGRVNTEAFF. CDR3 DNA: TGTGCCAGCTCACCACCGAGCGGAAGAGTGAACACTGAAGCTTTCTTT. The chain combines TRBV18 with TRBJ1-1; D ambiguous. Trimming took 0 bases from V and 0 from J, leaving 11 bases between them. The CDR3 contains 16 residues. The germline gives CDR1 KGHSH, CDR2 LQKENI. Variable domain in full (rest from reference TRBV18 and TRBJ1-1): NAGVMQNPRHLVRRRGQEARLRCSPMKGHSHVYWYRQLPEEGLKFMVYLQKENIIDESGMPKERFSAEFPKEGPSILRIQQVVRGDSAAYFCASSPPSGRVNTEAFFGQGTRLTVV.

The rearrangement uses TRBV29-1 and TRBJ2-1; the D gene is possibly TRBD1 (5 bases). Trimming shortened V by 0 bases and J by 0 bases, and 12 bases separated the two germline ends. Germline CDR1 and CDR2: SQVTM and ANQGSEA. This CDR3 has 16 residues. The CDR3 nucleotides are TGCAGCGTTGAAGACGATAGGACAACCTCCTACAATGAGCAGTTCTTC. As protein: CSVEDDRTTSYNEQFF.

The rearrangement joins TRBV6-1 to TRBJ1-2; possibly TRBD1 for D (5 bases). The ends were cut back, 5 bases at V and 8 bases at J, with 21 bases in the middle. The CDR3 is made up of 15 amino acids. In germline, CDR1 is MNHNS, CDR2 SASEGT. The CDR3 DNA is TGTGCCAGCAGTCCTCATTGGGCACTCTCAGGGGGCTACACCTTC. It encodes CASSPHWALSGGYTF.

The V call is TRBV4-1, the J call TRBJ1-1, with D possibly being TRBD1 (5 bases). Germline assignment: CDR1 MGHRA and CDR2 YSYEKL. The CDR3 runs 15 residues. The germline V and J ends were trimmed by 8 bases and 0 bases, with 16 bases remaining between them. In DNA form, the CDR3 reads TGCGCCAGCTCAGCCAAGGACAATCTGAACACTGAAGCTTTCTTT. This sequence encodes CASSAKDNLNTEAFF.

Here the CDR3 DNA reads TGTGCCTGGAGTGTTGAGGGATATAACACTGAAGCTTTCTTT. It encodes CAWSVEGYNTEAFF. V usage is TRBV30 and J usage is TRBJ1-1; D gene unclear. The CDR3 totals 14 residues. Trimming stripped 0 bases from V and 2 bases from J, with 10 bases between. In germline, CDR1 is GTSNPN, CDR2 SVGIG (reference sequence). The full variable domain, its missing parts supplied by reference TRBV30 and TRBJ1-1, is SQTIHQWPATLVQPVGSPLSLECTVEGTSNPNLYWYRQAAGRGLQLLFYSVGIGQISSEVPQNLSASRPQDRQFILSSKKLLLSDSGFYLCAWSVEGYNTEAFFGQGTRLTVV.

This rearrangement joins TRBV7-2 to TRBJ2-7; 8 nucleotides agree with TRBD2. The CDR3 sequence is 19 residues long. Per germline, CDR1 SGHTA and CDR2 FQGNSA. V lost 5 bases to trimming and J lost 5 bases; unmatched junction nucleotides: 23. CDR3 in DNA: TGTGCCAGCAGCCCCATGGGTGTAGCGGGAACCTCCCGATACGACGAGCAGTACTTC. Amino acids: CASSPMGVAGTSRYDEQYF.

This rearrangement joins TRBV10-3 to TRBJ1-1, with unresolved D. V gave up 7 bases and J gave up 7 bases, with 16 bases separating them. Germline CDR1 is ENHRY and CDR2 is SYGVKD. The CDR3 covers 13 residues. The CDR3 sequence is CAIKVEGAGEAFF. The CDR3 nucleotides are TGTGCCATCAAGGTGGAAGGAGCTGGTGAAGCTTTCTTT.

This clone was counted a single time. The chain combines TRBV28 with TRBJ1-2; D might be TRBD1 (6 bases). Deletions cut 2 bases from V and 3 bases from J, with 7 bases between. CDR1 and CDR2 (germline): MDHEN, SYDVKM. This CDR3 comprises 13 residues. CDR3 DNA: TGTGCCAGCAGTTTACCAGGGGACTATGGCTACACCTTC. Protein product: CASSLPGDYGYTF.

This clone was seen just once. This sample also contains other DNA sequences that code for the same CDR3. CDR3 residues: CASSSDRNTEAFF. The DNA for the CDR3 is TGTGCCAGCAGTTCCGACAGGAACACTGAAGCTTTCTTT. V is TRBV7-2 and J is TRBJ1-1; D perhaps matches TRBD1 (5 bases). The ends were cut back, 6 bases at V and 1 base at J, with 9 bases in the middle. The CDR3 is 13 amino acids. Germline values: CDR1 SGHTA, CDR2 FQGNSA.

This clone was detected once. V and J are TRBV2 and TRBJ2-7; 9 bases align to TRBD2. CDR3 length equals 12 residues. V gave up 6 bases and J gave up 5 bases; unmatched junction bases: 2. CDR1 is SNHLY, CDR2 FYNNEI, per germline. CDR3 DNA: TGTGCCAGCAGGGCTAGCGGGGACGAGCAGTACTTC. Translation gives CASRASGDEQYF. The complete variable domain, with remaining parts taken from reference TRBV2 and TRBJ2-7, reads EPEVTQTPSHQVTQMGQEVILRCVPISNHLYFYWYRQILGQKVEFLVSFYNNEISEKSEIFDDQFSVERPDGSNFTLKIRSTKLEDSAMYFCASRASGDEQYFGPGTRLTVT.

V usage is TRBV28 and J usage is TRBJ1-1, with 9 nucleotides matching TRBD1. The J segment lost 7 bases and the V segment lost 7 bases, leaving 13 bases of the junction unmatched. CDR1 and CDR2 from the germline V gene are MDHEN and SYDVKM. This CDR3 has 15 amino acids. The chain's CDR3 is CASTGRDRVFSEAFF. CDR3 DNA: TGTGCCAGCACCGGCAGGGACAGGGTATTTAGTGAAGCTTTCTTT.

The gene calls are TRBV7-2 and TRBJ2-7; D call uncertain. This CDR3 spans 11 amino acids. Germline CDR1 is SGHTA and CDR2 is FQGNSA. Trimming cost V 5 bases and J 3 bases, with 5 bases left between them. The chain's CDR3 is CASSPIYEQYF. The CDR3 DNA sequence: TGTGCCAGCAGCCCTATCTACGAGCAGTACTTC.

The chain uses TRBV27 and TRBJ1-2; 9 nucleotides agree with TRBD1. Unmatched junction bases numbered 17, after V lost 3 bases and J lost 6 bases. This CDR3 spans 18 amino acids. CDR1 is MNHEY, CDR2 SMNVEV, per germline (reference sequence). The CDR3 DNA is TGTGCCAGCAGTTTTGCGGTTGGATCGCCCCGGACAGGGGATGGCTACACCTTC. This sequence encodes CASSFAVGSPRTGDGYTF.

The chain carries TRBV6-1 and TRBJ1-1, with 7 bases that match TRBD1. Germline V gene sequence: CDR1 MNHNS, CDR2 SASEGT. V was pared by 6 bases and J by 4 bases, with 5 bases of the junction left unmatched. The CDR3 is 13 residues long. CDR3: CASSTDRSTEAFF. CDR3 in DNA: TGTGCCAGCAGCACGGACAGGTCCACTGAAGCTTTCTTT.

This clone was seen once. The chain recombines TRBV6-1 with TRBJ2-7, with no clear D. Germline CDR1 MNHNS, CDR2 SASEGT. V lost 7 bases to trimming and J lost 0 bases, with 16 bases between them. The CDR3 length is 15 residues. CDR3 sequence reads: CASKFADTSSYEQYF. DNA for the CDR3: TGTGCCAGCAAGTTTGCTGATACCAGCTCCTACGAGCAGTACTTC.